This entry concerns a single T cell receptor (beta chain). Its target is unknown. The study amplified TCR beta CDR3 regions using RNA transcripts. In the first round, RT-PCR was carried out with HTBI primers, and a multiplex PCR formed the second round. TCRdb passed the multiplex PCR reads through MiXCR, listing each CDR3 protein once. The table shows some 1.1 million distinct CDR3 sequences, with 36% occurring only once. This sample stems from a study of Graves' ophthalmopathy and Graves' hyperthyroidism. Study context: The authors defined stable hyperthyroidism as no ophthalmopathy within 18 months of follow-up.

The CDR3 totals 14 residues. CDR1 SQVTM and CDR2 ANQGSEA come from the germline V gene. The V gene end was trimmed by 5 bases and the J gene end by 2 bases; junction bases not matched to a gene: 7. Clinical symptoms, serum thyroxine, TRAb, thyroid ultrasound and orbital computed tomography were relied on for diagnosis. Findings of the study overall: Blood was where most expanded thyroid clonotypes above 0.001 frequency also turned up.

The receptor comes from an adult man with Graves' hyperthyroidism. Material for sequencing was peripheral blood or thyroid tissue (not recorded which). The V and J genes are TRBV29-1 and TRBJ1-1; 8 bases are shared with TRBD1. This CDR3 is CSVLQGVKNTEAFF. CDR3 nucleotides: TGCAGCGTTTTACAGGGGGTAAAAAACACTGAAGCTTTCTTT.